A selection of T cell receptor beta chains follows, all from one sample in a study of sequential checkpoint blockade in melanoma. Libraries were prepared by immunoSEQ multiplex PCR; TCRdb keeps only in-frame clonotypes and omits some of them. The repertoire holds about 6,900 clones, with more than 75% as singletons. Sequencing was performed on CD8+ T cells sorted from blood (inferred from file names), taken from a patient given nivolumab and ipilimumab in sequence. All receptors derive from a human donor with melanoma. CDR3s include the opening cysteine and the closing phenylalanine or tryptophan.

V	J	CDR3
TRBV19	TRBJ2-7	CASSASAGWEQYF
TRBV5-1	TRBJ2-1	CASSPLTGDEQFF
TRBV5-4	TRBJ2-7	CASSQGATYEQYF
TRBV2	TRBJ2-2	CASTNWAGYHTGELFF
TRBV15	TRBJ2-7	CATSRGLVRAPYEQYF
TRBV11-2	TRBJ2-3	CASSSTGDTQYF
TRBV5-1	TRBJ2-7	CASSVRQGTPYEQYF
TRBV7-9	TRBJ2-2	CASSPRGLTGELFF
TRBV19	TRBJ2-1	CASSISAGGPHEQFF
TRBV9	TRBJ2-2	CASSGGPGTGELFF
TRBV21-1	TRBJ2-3	CASSKVGRDVDTQYF
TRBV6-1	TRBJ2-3	CASSDVGAGPGGYF
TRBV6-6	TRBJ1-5	CASSYSLIPQHF
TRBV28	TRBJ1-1	CASSYSSIDRGRTEAFF
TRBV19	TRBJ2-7	CASSVGHLSYEQYF
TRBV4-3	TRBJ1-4	CASSQYQDRINEKLFF
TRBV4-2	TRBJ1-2	CASRIGQGEGYTF
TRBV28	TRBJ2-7	CASSGLARTLAGGAYEQYF
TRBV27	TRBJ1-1	CASSRDRGYTEAFF
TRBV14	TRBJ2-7	CASSQDTGTYEQYF
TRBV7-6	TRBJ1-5	CASSLKGVQPQHF
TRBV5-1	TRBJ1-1	CASSLGSNTEAFF